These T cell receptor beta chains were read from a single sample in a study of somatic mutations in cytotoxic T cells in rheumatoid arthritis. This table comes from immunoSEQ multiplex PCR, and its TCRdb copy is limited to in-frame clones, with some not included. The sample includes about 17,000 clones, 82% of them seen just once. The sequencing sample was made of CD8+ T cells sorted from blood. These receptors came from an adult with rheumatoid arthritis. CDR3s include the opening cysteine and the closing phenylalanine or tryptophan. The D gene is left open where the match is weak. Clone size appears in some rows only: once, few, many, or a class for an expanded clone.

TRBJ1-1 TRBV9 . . TGTGCCAGCAGCGTAGAAGGGCAGGGAAGAACTGAAGCTTTCTTT CASSVEGQGRTEAFF
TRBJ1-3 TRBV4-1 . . TGCGCCAGCAGCCAAGATCCGCAGGGTATAGGCACCATATATTTT CASSQDPQGIGTIYF
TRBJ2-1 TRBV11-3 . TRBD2 TGTGCCAGCAGCCGGGCGTCACTAGCGGGATTATACAATGAGCAGTTCTTC CASSRASLAGLYNEQFF
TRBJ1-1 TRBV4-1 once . TGCGCCAGCAGCCAAGAGCCCACAGGGACGACTGAAGCTTTCTTT CASSQEPTGTTEAFF
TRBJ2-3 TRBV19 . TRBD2 TGTGCCAGTATTCCTAGCGGGAGAACAGATACGCAGTATTTT CASIPSGRTDTQYF
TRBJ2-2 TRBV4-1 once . TGCGCCAGCAGCCAAGATGAGTGGAGAAACACCGGGGAGCTGTTTTTT CASSQDEWRNTGELFF
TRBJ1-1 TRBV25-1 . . TGTGCCAGCAGTGAATATCACGGCAAAACTGAAGCTTTCTTT CASSEYHGKTEAFF
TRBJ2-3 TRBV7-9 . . TGTGCCAGCAGTCCTGACTGGGTACCCACAGATACGCAGTATTTT CASSPDWVPTDTQYF
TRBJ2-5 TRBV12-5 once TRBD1 TGTGCTAGTGGCCGGACAGGGATTAACCTTGAGACCCAGTACTTC CASGRTGINLETQYF
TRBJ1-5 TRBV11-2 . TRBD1 TGTGCCAGCAGCTTAGGGGCAGGGGGACAGCCCCAGCATTTT CASSLGAGGQPQHF
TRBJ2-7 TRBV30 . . TGTGCCTGGAGTGTACTGGGGGGACAGCGCGCGATACCCTACGAGCAGTACTTC CAWSVLGGQRAIPYEQYF
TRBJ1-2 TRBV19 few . TGTGCCAGTAGTATGGGTTCGTGGGCTGACTACACCTTC CASSMGSWADYTF
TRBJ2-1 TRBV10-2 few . TGCGCCAGCAGTGATTCAGCGGCGGAGCAGTTCTTC CASSDSAAEQFF
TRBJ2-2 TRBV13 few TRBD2 TGTGCCAGCAGCTCCGAGACTAGCGCCCAACGGTGGGAGCTGTTTTTT CASSSETSAQRWELFF
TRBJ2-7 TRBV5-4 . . TGTGCCAGCAGCATACGGGGGGCGATCTCCTACGAGCAGTACTTC CASSIRGAISYEQYF
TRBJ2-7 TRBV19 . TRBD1 TGTGCCAGTAGGACCTCAGGGGGCTCAACCTACGAGCAGTACTTC CASRTSGGSTYEQYF
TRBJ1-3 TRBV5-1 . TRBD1 TGCGCCAGCAGCCCAGACAGGGGGCCTGGAAACACCATATATTTT CASSPDRGPGNTIYF
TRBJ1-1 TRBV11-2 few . TGTGCCAGCAGCTTCAGGGGGAACACTGAAGCTTTCTTT CASSFRGNTEAFF
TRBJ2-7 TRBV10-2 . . TGCGCCAGCAGTGAGTCTGTAGCGGTTAGGACCTACGAGCAGTACTTC CASSESVAVRTYEQYF
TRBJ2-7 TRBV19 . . TGTGCCAGTAGTATAGTGGGAACCTACGAGCAGTACTTC CASSIVGTYEQYF
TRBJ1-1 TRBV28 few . TGTGCCAGCAGTTTTTTTTCCAGGAAGAACACTGAAGCTTTCTTT CASSFFSRKNTEAFF
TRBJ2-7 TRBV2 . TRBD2 TGTGCCAGCAGTGAAATCTGGGAACTAGCGGGGGGCGATTACGAGCAGTACTTC CASSEIWELAGGDYEQYF
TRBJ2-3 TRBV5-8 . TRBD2 TGTGCCAGCAGCTTCGGGACTAGCGGGGCGGATACGCAGTATTTT CASSFGTSGADTQYF
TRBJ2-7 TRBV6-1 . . TGTGCCAGCAGTTGGGCAGACCCCTACGATGGGCAGTACTTC CASSWADPYDGQYF
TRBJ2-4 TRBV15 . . TGTGCCACCAGCTCCGGTCTCCTGGGGGACATTCAGTACTTC CATSSGLLGDIQYF
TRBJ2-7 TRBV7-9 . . TGTGCCAGCAGCTTAGTGGCGGGGGCGGACGAGCAGTACTTC CASSLVAGADEQYF
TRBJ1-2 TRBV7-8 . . TGTGCCAGCAGCTTGGGGGGGCCCTATGGCTACACCTTC CASSLGGPYGYTF
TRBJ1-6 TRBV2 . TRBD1 TGTGCCAGCAGTGAAGATGGCAAACCTCTCAGGGGGTCACCCCTCCACTTT CASSEDGKPLRGSPLHF
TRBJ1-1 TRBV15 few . TGTGCCACCAGCCCCGGAGGGAACACTGAAGCTTTCTTT CATSPGGNTEAFF
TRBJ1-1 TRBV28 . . TGTGCCAGCAGAAGCAGGGGGAACACTGAAGCTTTCTTT CASRSRGNTEAFF
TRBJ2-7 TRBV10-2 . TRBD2 TGCGCCAGCAGAAAAGGGACTAGCTCGGGCTACGAGCAGTACTTC CASRKGTSSGYEQYF
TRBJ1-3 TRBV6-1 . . TGTGCCAGCAGTGAAAGTCAGGGCTCTGGAAACACCATATATTTT CASSESQGSGNTIYF
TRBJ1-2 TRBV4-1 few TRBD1 TGCGCCAGCAGCCAAACAGGGGGATGGGGCTACACCTTC CASSQTGGWGYTF
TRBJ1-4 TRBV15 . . TGTGCCACCAGCAGAGATCTAGCCGCGTCTAATGAAAAACTGTTTTTT CATSRDLAASNEKLFF
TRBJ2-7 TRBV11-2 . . TGTGCCAGCAGCTACCACGCAGGGAACTCCTACGAGCAGTACTTC CASSYHAGNSYEQYF
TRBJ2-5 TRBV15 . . TGTGCCACCAGCAGGCAGGTACGAGAGACCCAGTACTTC CATSRQVRETQYF
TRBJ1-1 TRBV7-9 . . TGTGCCAGCAGCCCACAAGCTTTCTTT CASSPQAFF
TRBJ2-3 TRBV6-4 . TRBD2 TGTGCCAGCAGTGCATTAGCGGGGGACACAGATACGCAGTATTTT CASSALAGDTDTQYF
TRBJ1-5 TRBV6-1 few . TGTGCCAGCAGTGAATTATTCCAGCCCCAGCATTTT CASSELFQPQHF
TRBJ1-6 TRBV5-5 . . TGTGCCAGCAGCTTGAGGGACTTATCACCCCTCCACTTT CASSLRDLSPLHF
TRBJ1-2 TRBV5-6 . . TGTGCCAGCAGCTTGGTCAGGGCTAACTATGGCTACACCTTC CASSLVRANYGYTF
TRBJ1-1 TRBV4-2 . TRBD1 TGTGCCAGCAGCCTCGGGACAGAAGACACTGAAGCTTTCTTT CASSLGTEDTEAFF
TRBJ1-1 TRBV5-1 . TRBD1 TGCGCCAGCAGCTCCAGGACAGGTTTGAACACTGAAGCTTTCTTT CASSSRTGLNTEAFF
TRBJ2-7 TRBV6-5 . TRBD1 TGTGCCAGCAGTCCAACCGGGACAGCTACCTACGAGCAGTACTTC CASSPTGTATYEQYF